The entry below describes one T cell receptor (beta chain). Its target is not known. This sample is part of a study of shared clonotypes between healthy human individuals. Whole-study results and caveats: Naive subsets usually exceeded memory subsets in estimated richness.

Trimming took off 5 bases at V and 7 bases at J, with 15 bases between the two ends. Per germline, CDR1 SEHNR and CDR2 FQNEAQ (reference sequence). This CDR3 is 14 amino acids long. Terminally differentiated effector memory CD45RA+ cells were excluded by CCR7 positive selection of CD45RO-negative cells. Only Caucasian adults living in Nashville, Tennessee served as donors. TCRdb's copy holds only in-frame clones and misses some; the assay was immunoSEQ multiplex PCR. The table has 2 million to 2.5 million clones, around 96% seen once. V and J are TRBV7-9 and TRBJ1-5, with TRBD1 as a possible D gene (5 bases). Sequencing used naive CD8+ T cells sorted from blood. This receptor was obtained from a man aged 18-30 years in good health. The CDR3 DNA follows: TGTGCCAGCAGCGAGGGACGCTGGGACCAGCCCCAGCATTTT. This encodes CASSEGRWDQPQHF.